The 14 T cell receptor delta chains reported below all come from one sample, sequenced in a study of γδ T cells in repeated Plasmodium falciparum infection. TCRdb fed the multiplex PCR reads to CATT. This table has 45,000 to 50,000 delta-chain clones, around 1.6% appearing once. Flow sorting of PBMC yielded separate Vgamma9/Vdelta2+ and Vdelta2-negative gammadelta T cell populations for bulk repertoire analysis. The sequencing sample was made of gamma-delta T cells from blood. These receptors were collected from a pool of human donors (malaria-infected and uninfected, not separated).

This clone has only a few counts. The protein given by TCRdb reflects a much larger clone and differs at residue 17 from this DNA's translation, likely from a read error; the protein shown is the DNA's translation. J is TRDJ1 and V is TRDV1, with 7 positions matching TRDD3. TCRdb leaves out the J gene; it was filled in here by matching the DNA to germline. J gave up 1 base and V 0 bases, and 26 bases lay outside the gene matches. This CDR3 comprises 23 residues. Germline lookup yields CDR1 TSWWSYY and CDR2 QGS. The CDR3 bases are TGTGCTCTTGGGGAACTTAAGTCAACCGCAGTACGTCACTGGGGACCGTGCACCGATAAACTCATCTTT. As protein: CALGELKSTAVRHWGPCTDKLIF.

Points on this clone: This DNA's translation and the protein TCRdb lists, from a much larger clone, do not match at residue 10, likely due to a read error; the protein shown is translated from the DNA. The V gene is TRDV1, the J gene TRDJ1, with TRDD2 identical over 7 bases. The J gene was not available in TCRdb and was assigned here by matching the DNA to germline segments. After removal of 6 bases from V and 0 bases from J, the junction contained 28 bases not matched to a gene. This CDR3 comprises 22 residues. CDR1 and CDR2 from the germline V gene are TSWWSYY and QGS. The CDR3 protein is CALGPRVPTVGTRPKYTDKLIF. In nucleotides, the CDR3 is TGTGCTCTTGGACCTCGCGTTCCTACCGTGGGGACAAGACCCAAGTACACCGATAAACTCATCTTT.

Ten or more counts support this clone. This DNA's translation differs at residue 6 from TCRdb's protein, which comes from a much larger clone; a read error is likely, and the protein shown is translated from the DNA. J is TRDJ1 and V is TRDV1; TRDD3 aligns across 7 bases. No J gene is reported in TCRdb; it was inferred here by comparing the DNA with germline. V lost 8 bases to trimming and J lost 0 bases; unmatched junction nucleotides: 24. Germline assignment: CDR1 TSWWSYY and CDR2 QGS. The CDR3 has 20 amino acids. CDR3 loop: CALSPSSWGSPGWYTDKLIF. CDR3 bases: TGTGCTCTTAGCCCCTCGTCCTGGGGGTCCCCCGGTTGGTACACCGATAAACTCATCTTT.

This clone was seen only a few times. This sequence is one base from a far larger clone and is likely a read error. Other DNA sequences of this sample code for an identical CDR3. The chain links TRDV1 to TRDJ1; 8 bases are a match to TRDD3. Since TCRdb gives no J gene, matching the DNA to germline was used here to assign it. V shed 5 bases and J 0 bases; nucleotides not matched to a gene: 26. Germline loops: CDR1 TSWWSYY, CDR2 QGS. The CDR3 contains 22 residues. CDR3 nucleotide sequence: TGTGCTCTTGGGTTTTCCGGCTACACACCTCTGGGGGACCGAACCTACACCGATAAACTCATCTTT. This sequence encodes CALGFSGYTPLGDRTYTDKLIF.

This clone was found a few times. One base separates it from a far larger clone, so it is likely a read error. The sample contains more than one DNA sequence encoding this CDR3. The CDR3 region has the DNA TGTGCTCTTGGAAAGTTCTTCGTCTCGTACACCGATAAGCTCATCTTT. This encodes CALGKFFVSYTDKLIF. The chain joins TRDV1 to TRDJ1, with D unresolved. Germline assignment: CDR1 TSWWSYY and CDR2 QGS. The CDR3 covers 16 residues.

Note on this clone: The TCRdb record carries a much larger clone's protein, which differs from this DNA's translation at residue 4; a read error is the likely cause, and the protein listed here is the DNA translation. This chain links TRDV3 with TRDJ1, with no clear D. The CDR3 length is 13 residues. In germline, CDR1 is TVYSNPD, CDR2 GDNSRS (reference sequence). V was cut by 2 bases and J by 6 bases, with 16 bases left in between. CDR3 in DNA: TGTGCCTTTTACGGCCTTTCCGCGAATAAACTCATCTTT. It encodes CAFYGLSANKLIF.

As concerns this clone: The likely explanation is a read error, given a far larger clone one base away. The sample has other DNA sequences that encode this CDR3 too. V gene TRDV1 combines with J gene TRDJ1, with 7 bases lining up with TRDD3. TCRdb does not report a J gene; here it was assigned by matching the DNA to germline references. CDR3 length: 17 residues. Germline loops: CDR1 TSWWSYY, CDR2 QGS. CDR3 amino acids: CALGETRGMDRTDKLIF. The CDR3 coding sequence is TGTGCTCTCGGGGAAACAAGGGGGATGGACCGCACCGATAAACTCATCTTT.

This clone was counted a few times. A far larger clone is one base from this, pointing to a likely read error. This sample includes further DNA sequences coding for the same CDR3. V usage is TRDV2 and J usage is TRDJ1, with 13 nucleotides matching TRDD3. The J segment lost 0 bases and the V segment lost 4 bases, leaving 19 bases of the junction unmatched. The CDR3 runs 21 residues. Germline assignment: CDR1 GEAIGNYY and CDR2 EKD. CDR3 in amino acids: CACDTVTGGYAERKDTDKLIF. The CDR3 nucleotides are TGTGCCTGTGATACCGTTACTGGGGGATACGCCGAGCGGAAGGACACCGATAAACTCATCTTT.

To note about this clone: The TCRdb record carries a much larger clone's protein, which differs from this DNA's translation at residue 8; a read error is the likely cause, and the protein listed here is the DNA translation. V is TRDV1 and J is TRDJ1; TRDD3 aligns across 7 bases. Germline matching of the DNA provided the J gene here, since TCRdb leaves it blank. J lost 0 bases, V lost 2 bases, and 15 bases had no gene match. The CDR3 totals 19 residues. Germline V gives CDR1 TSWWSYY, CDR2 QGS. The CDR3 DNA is TGTGCTCTTGGGGAATCTACGCGGTACTGGGGAGTGTACACCGATAAACTCATCTTT. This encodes CALGESTRYWGVYTDKLIF.

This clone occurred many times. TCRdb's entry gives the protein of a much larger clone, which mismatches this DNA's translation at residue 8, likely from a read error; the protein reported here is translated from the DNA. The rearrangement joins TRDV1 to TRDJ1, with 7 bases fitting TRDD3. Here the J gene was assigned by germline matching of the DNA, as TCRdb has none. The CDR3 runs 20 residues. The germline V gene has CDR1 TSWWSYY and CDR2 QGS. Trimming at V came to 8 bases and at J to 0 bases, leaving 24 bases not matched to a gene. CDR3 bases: TGTGCTCTTAGAGGAGGGGGATGCCCTGGGATACTGGAGTACACCGATAAACTCATCTTT. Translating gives CALRGGGCPGILEYTDKLIF.

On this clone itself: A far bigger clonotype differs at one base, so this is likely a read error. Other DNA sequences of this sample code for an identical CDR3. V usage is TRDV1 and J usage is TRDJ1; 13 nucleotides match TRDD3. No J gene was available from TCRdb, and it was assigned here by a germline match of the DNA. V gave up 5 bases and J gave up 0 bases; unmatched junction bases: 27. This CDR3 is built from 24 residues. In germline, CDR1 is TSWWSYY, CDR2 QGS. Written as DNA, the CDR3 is TGTGCTCTTGGGCCTAAAAGCCTTTTCCCTGTCGACTGGGGGATACGCCCAAACACCGATAAACTCATCTTT. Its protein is CALGPKSLFPVDWGIRPNTDKLIF.

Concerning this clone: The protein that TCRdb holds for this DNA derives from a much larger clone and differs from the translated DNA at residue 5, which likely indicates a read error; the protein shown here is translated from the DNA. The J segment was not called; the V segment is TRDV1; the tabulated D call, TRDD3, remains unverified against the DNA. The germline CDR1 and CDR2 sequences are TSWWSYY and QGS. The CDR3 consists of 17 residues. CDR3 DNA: TGTGCTCTTGGGGGGCCTCCTGGGGGATTGGGACCAGCTAAACCCATCTTT. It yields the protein CALGGPPGGLGPAKPIF.

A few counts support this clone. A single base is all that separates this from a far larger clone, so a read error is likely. The CDR3 region is CALGSCKWGTRGYTDKLIF. The CDR3 coding sequence is TGTGCTCTTGGGTCCTGTAAGTGGGGGACCCGGGGGTACACCGATAAGCTCATCTTT. The V gene corresponds to TRDV1; no J gene was called; the D call in the table, TRDD3, was not verified against the DNA. This CDR3 contains 19 residues. Germline CDR1 and CDR2: TSWWSYY and QGS.

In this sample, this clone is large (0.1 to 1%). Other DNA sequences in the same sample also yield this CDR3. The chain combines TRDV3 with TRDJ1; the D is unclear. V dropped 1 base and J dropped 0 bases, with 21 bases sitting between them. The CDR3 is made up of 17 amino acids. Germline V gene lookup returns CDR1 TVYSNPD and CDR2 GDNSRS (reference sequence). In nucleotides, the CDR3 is TGTGCCTTTAAAGGACTGTGGAGGGGTGGGTACACCGATAAACTCATCTTT. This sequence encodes CAFKGLWRGGYTDKLIF.